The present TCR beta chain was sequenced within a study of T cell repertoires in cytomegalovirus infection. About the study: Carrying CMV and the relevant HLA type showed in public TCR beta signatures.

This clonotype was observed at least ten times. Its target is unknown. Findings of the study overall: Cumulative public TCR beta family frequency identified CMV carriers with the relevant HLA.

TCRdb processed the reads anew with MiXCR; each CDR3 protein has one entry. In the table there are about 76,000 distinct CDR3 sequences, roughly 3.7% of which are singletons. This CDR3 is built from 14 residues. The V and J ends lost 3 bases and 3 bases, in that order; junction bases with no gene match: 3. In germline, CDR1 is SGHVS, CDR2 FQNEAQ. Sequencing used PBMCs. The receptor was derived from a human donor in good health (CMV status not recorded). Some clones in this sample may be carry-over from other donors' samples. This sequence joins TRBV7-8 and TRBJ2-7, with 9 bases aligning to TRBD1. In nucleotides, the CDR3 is TGTGCCAGCAGCTTCCGGGACAGGGACTACGAGCAGTACTTC. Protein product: CASSFRDRDYEQYF.